This T cell receptor (beta chain) was sequenced in a study of neurological immune-mediated disorders (dated by TCRdb to the late 2010s). At the level of the whole study: Among the approximately 34 multiple sclerosis patients, relapsing-remitting MS accounted for some 30 and secondary progressive MS accounted for 3. Using UMI-based sequencing, the study compared peripheral blood TCR-beta repertoires from patients with HTLV-I-associated myelopathy (HAM/TSP), patients with multiple sclerosis, and healthy controls. Longitudinal samples, technical triplicates and paired sorted CD4+ and CD8+ T-cell subsets, alongside PBMC samples, were included among the roughly 97 TCR-beta libraries. The cohort was made up of approximately 65 subjects, consisting of some 15 HAM/TSP patients, 35 or so multiple sclerosis patients and around 20 healthy controls.

Overall study results and their limits: In phylogenetic analysis, the repertoires of 18 of 34 MS patients grouped into a cluster of related CDR3 sequences, which suggests a possible signature at the repertoire level. TCR clonal expansion was highest in HAM/TSP patients and lowest in MS patients, with MS patients falling below even healthy controls. No association of the MS cluster with clinical or MRI features was observed, and the need for larger cohorts was stated by the authors. Across subjects, expanded clones never shared an identical CDR3 amino acid sequence, which suggests that the TCR-beta repertoires in every group were private.

This clonotype was counted at least ten times. The target of this receptor is not known. Per-base quality was not reported, and no clone a single base away is much larger than it. cDNA was synthesized by template-switch 5'RACE using a primer carrying a 10-nucleotide random unique molecular identifier by which each TCR transcript was tagged. Every sequencing run yielded over 200 million TCR-beta sequences covering 15-18 subjects. The RNeasy kit was used to extract total RNA. The KAPA Real-time Library Amplification kit was used to amplify TCR-beta VDJ regions with primers for the TCR constant region and the 5'RACE anchor. A first PCR added sample indexes and Illumina adaptors, and a second PCR then raised library yield. After purification with Ampure beads, the TCR product of roughly 650 bp was size-selected on a 2% E-gel SizeSelection system. Before pooling, library quality was checked on a Bioanalyzer, concentration was measured with Qubit, and libraries were quantified with the Kapa Library Quantification kit. An Illumina HiSeq 2500 sequenced the libraries paired-end 2 x 150 bp. To increase sequence diversity, roughly 24-31% phiX was spiked into each library pool. The source study handled its data this way. The UMI-based MiGEC pipeline processed quality-filtered reads and removed over 80% of raw TCR sequences during error correction. VDJ genes were aligned to IMGT germline references, and each clonotype was defined by a unique CDR3 amino acid sequence together with V-J genes. Clonal expansion, Shannon diversity and CDR3 relatedness (CalcPairwiseDistances, ClusterSamples) were evaluated with VDJtools, and phylogenetic trees were built with CLCbio workbench. Using coefficient-of-variation modelling across technical triplicates, the study counted a clone as expanded if it had at least 8 unique UMIs. The public reads were run again by TCRdb, first through fastp at Q25 and then through MiXCR, and only productive beta chains were kept. Rows with a matching CDR3 protein are joined into one entry that keeps the most common DNA and genes. These V and J calls are TCRdb output, not the study's own analysis. In all, the sample holds tens of thousands of distinct CDR3 sequences, and roughly 5% of those were seen once. The ten largest clones add up to approximately 7% of the sample.

Unsorted PBMC libraries were generated from 2 million PBMCs stored in RNAlater at -80 °C until RNA extraction. Multiple sclerosis patients were enrolled in a US clinical protocol evaluating disease progression by magnetic resonance imaging. Peripheral blood was subjected to Ficoll-Hypaque density gradient centrifugation to isolate PBMCs, which were then cryopreserved in liquid nitrogen. Based on the germline V gene (reference sequence), the CDR1 and CDR2 sequences are LNHNV and YYDKDF. Taken from cysteine to phenylalanine, the CDR3 has 13 residues. Only the CDR3 portion is preserved as DNA: 39 bases, with reading frame beginning at the first base. The trim is 0 bases for V and 10 bases for J, with a gap of 12 bases between the germline ends.

The material sequenced was PBMCs. The TCR comes from a man aged 18 to 30 with multiple sclerosis. The sequence is built from TRBV15 and TRBJ1-1; TRBD1 is a possible D gene, resting on 6 matching bases. The CDR3 corresponds to CATSREGGAAAFF. The bases are TGTGCCACCAGCAGAGAAGGGGGGGCTGCAGCTTTCTTT.